This T cell receptor beta chain stems from a study of cytomegalovirus exposure and HLA in healthy donors. Whole-study results and caveats: Later analysis showed most CMV-associated TCR beta chains appearing HLA-restricted.

For this clone: What it recognizes is unknown.

The PCR employed 60 Vbeta primers together with 13 Jbeta primers. Generated by immunoSEQ multiplex PCR, the TCRdb table keeps only in-frame clones and is missing some. The data hold about 180,000 clones, with around 80% observed a single time. V shed 5 bases and J 0 bases; nucleotides not matched to a gene: 8. CDR1 SGHVS and CDR2 FNYEAQ come from the germline V gene. The CDR3 has 16 amino acids. The V gene is TRBV7-6, the J gene TRBJ1-1, with 8 bases fitting TRBD1. This sequence was found in a girl between 5 and 17 years old in good health and CMV-seropositive. What was sequenced was PBMCs. CDR3 bases: TGTGCCAGCAGCGCCTGGACAGGGAACATGAACACTGAAGCTTTCTTT. Its translation: CASSAWTGNMNTEAFF.